A selection of T cell receptor beta chains follows, all from one sample in a study of control samples from healthy donors and cancer patients. Here immunoSEQ multiplex PCR was the method, and the copy in TCRdb shows in-frame clones only, minus some. The sample includes over 60,000 clones, roughly 85% seen only once; the top ten take roughly 5.5%. The sequencing sample was made of blood. The receptors originated from a man aged 35 to 55 in good health. Each CDR3 is given with its conserved first and last residue. Rows may omit the clone size; those that give it use once, few, many or a size class.

TRBJ2-3 TRBV11-2 . CASSRGRKAGGRDTQYF
TRBJ2-5 TRBV5-1 . CASSLSSETQYF
TRBJ1-4 TRBV6-1 . CASSDTTGGGEKLFF
TRBJ1-1 TRBV25-1 . CASSRQENTEAFF
TRBJ2-7 TRBV7-2 . CASSAPGTGSMYEQYF
TRBJ2-5 TRBV24-1 . CATSDLNGQGRETQYF
TRBJ1-1 TRBV7-3 . CASSPGGPTEAFF
TRBJ2-2 TRBV5-4 . CASSRTTGGTGELFF
TRBJ1-6 TRBV6-1 . CASSESLSPLHF
TRBJ1-1 TRBV29-1 . CSVSGRANTEAFF
TRBJ1-1 TRBV5-5 . CASSWGALAMNTEAFF
TRBJ1-1 TRBV11-3 . CASSLQGNGNTEAFF
TRBJ2-7 TRBV7-2 . CASSPEANRPYEQYF
TRBJ2-5 TRBV7-2 . CASSPINSETQYF
TRBJ1-4 TRBV5-1 . CASSSQGATNEKLFF
TRBJ2-7 TRBV9 . CASSVRHTTGTKNEQYF
TRBJ2-3 TRBV6-5 . CASSYSWTSKTDTQYF
TRBJ1-3 TRBV2 . CASSEPGGSGNTIYF
TRBJ1-1 TRBV30 . CAWRQRRGRTEAFF
TRBJ1-1 TRBV14 . CASSSLVSFTEAFF
TRBJ2-1 TRBV6-2/TRBV6-3 . CASSDRGSASYNEQFF
TRBJ1-4 TRBV7-9 . CASSLGQGLEEKLFF
TRBJ1-1 TRBV27 . CASSFRGVTEAFF
TRBJ1-5 TRBV28 . CASSLGGGQVNQPQHF
TRBJ2-7 TRBV5-1 few CASSPGTPEQYF
TRBJ2-2 TRBV30 . CARRNTGELFF
TRBJ1-6 TRBV27 . CASSLLRATGAENSPLHF
TRBJ1-6 TRBV19 . CASSIKVRQMNSPLHF
TRBJ1-6 TRBV28 once CASSPPLSRTGYNSPLHF
TRBJ1-6 TRBV19 few CATLDTYNSPLHF
TRBJ2-3 TRBV6-2/TRBV6-3 . CASSDSGGAEDTQYF
TRBJ2-3 TRBV28 . CATHLEVAGRDTQYF
TRBJ1-2 TRBV9 . CASRMVLERDGYTF
TRBJ1-1 TRBV7-3 . CASSLTPNTEAFF
TRBJ1-1 TRBV5-8 . CASNNFRGLALKNTEAFF
TRBJ2-3 TRBV4-1 few CASSPPRGDTQYF
TRBJ1-2 TRBV19 . CASRVTGADYGYTF
TRBJ2-6 TRBV5-1 once CASSLVVGGLAGANVLTF
TRBJ2-5 TRBV7-3 few CASSLNGGGRETQYF
TRBJ2-7 TRBV4-2 . CASSQDHDRAGEQYF
TRBJ1-2 TRBV7-9 . CASSSGQGNGGYTF
TRBJ2-5 TRBV5-6 . CASSPGLGQETQYF
TRBJ1-1 TRBV6-2/TRBV6-3 . CASSYPRTANFMNTEAFF
TRBJ1-4 TRBV7-9 once CASSLDPGQGHEKLFF
TRBJ2-5 TRBV4-3 . CASSQDTSRGTQYF
TRBJ2-7 TRBV7-9 . CASKKGDRGHEQYF
TRBJ1-5 TRBV7-5 . CARCDRTANQPQHF
TRBJ2-4 TRBV18 few CASSPYRVGAKNIQYF
TRBJ2-2 TRBV7-3 . CASSWGPGLAGGPRSGELFF